This T cell receptor beta chain was observed in a study of cytomegalovirus exposure and HLA in healthy donors. The study ran its PCR with 60 Vbeta and 13 Jbeta primers. Profiled with immunoSEQ multiplex PCR; TCRdb holds only in-frame clones, not every one. The sample holds 160,000 or so clones, approximately 80% seen once. As concerns this clone: Its antigen is undetermined.

General study results and limits: Cytomegalovirus association was assigned to approximately 180 TCR beta chains. Certain indistinguishable V segments, among them TRBV6-2 and TRBV6-3, were excluded.

CDR3 length: 15 amino acids. V dropped 3 bases and J dropped 3; count of bases not matched to a gene: 5. The germline V gene encodes CDR1 SEHNR and CDR2 FQNEAQ (reference sequence). The sequenced sample was PBMCs. The TCR was taken from a middle-aged man in good health and CMV-seropositive. This chain uses TRBV7-9 with TRBJ2-7; 10 nucleotides line up with TRBD2. CDR3 in amino acids: CASSFLGTSDYEQYF. DNA of the CDR3: TGTGCCAGCAGCTTCCTAGGGACTAGCGACTACGAGCAGTACTTC.